A selection of T cell receptor beta chains follows, all from one sample in a study of blood T cell repertoires in COVID-19. Assay: immunoSEQ multiplex PCR; the TCRdb copy retains only in-frame clones and omits some. The data contain about 51,000 clones, around nine tenths of them seen just once; the ten biggest clones take up 1.3%. The sample comprised peripheral blood. The receptors were gathered from a man aged 55 to 70 with acute or convalescent COVID-19. The CDR3 runs from the conserved cysteine through the conserved F or W. Fields, in order: V gene, J gene, clone size, D gene, CDR3 protein, CDR3 DNA. The D gene is left open where the match is weak. Rows give clone size only sometimes, using once, few, many, or a class for an expanded clone.

v_gene: TRBV19
j_gene: TRBJ2-7
abundance: .
d_gene: TRBD1
CDR3aa: CASSSTGGWSYEQYF
CDR3nt: TGTGCCAGTAGTAGCACAGGGGGCTGGTCCTACGAGCAGTACTTC

v_gene: TRBV5-1
j_gene: TRBJ2-7
abundance: .
d_gene: .
CDR3aa: CASSLDVREAVEQYF
CDR3nt: TGCGCCAGCAGCTTGGACGTGAGGGAGGCGGTAGAGCAGTACTTC

v_gene: TRBV5-6
j_gene: TRBJ1-3
abundance: .
d_gene: TRBD1
CDR3aa: CASSLRTGRNTIYF
CDR3nt: TGTGCCAGCAGCTTGCGGACAGGGAGGAACACCATATATTTT

v_gene: TRBV28
j_gene: TRBJ1-1
abundance: .
d_gene: TRBD1
CDR3aa: CASSYGQGNTEAFF
CDR3nt: TGTGCCAGCAGTTATGGACAGGGGAACACTGAAGCTTTCTTT

v_gene: TRBV2
j_gene: TRBJ2-1
abundance: .
d_gene: .
CDR3aa: CASSEEYYNEQFF
CDR3nt: TGTGCCAGCAGTGAGGAGTATTACAATGAGCAGTTCTTC

v_gene: TRBV25-1
j_gene: TRBJ2-5
abundance: .
d_gene: TRBD2
CDR3aa: CASRLAGAVDQETQYF
CDR3nt: TGTGCCAGCAGATTAGCGGGAGCAGTGGACCAAGAGACCCAGTACTTC

v_gene: TRBV5-4
j_gene: TRBJ2-3
abundance: .
d_gene: TRBD2
CDR3aa: CASRPGTSGYWDTQYF
CDR3nt: TGTGCCAGCAGGCCCGGGACTAGCGGGTATTGGGATACGCAGTATTTT

v_gene: TRBV15
j_gene: TRBJ2-3
abundance: .
d_gene: .
CDR3aa: CATSRVVVDTQYF
CDR3nt: TGTGCCACCAGCAGAGTAGTTGTAGATACGCAGTATTTT

v_gene: TRBV6-5
j_gene: TRBJ2-2
abundance: .
d_gene: .
CDR3aa: CASSPGWENTGELFF
CDR3nt: TGTGCCAGCAGCCCGGGGTGGGAAAACACCGGGGAGCTGTTTTTT

v_gene: TRBV5-4
j_gene: TRBJ2-5
abundance: .
d_gene: .
CDR3aa: CASSPPDRQETQYF
CDR3nt: TGTGCCAGCAGCCCCCCGGACAGACAAGAGACCCAGTACTTC

v_gene: TRBV18
j_gene: TRBJ2-7
abundance: .
d_gene: TRBD1
CDR3aa: CASSEGQGAYEQYF
CDR3nt: TGTGCCAGCTCAGAGGGACAGGGGGCCTACGAGCAGTACTTC

v_gene: TRBV4-3
j_gene: TRBJ1-1
abundance: .
d_gene: .
CDR3aa: CASSQKTGGGTEAFF
CDR3nt: TGCGCCAGCAGCCAAAAAACGGGAGGCGGCACTGAAGCTTTCTTT

v_gene: TRBV2
j_gene: TRBJ1-5
abundance: .
d_gene: .
CDR3aa: CAGGQTSNQPQHF
CDR3nt: TGTGCCGGCGGACAGACTAGCAATCAGCCCCAGCATTTT

v_gene: TRBV3-1/TRBV3-2
j_gene: TRBJ2-7
abundance: .
d_gene: .
CDR3aa: CASSQLRQGGYEQYF
CDR3nt: TGTGCCAGCAGCCAACTCCGGCAGGGTGGCTACGAGCAGTACTTC

v_gene: TRBV29-1
j_gene: TRBJ1-1
abundance: .
d_gene: TRBD1
CDR3aa: CSVTTGGRTEAFF
CDR3nt: TGCAGCGTGACTACAGGGGGTCGAACTGAAGCTTTCTTT

v_gene: TRBV10-1
j_gene: TRBJ2-2
abundance: .
d_gene: TRBD1
CDR3aa: CASTGTETGELFF
CDR3nt: TGCGCCAGCACCGGGACAGAAACCGGGGAGCTGTTTTTT

v_gene: TRBV10-3
j_gene: TRBJ2-4
abundance: .
d_gene: TRBD1
CDR3aa: CAISESSPGGLTKNIQYF
CDR3nt: TGTGCCATCAGTGAGTCGAGTCCAGGGGGATTAACCAAAAACATTCAGTACTTC

v_gene: TRBV28
j_gene: TRBJ1-4
abundance: few
d_gene: TRBD1
CDR3aa: CASTRTGLSNEKLFF
CDR3nt: TGTGCCAGCACCAGGACAGGGCTTAGTAATGAAAAACTGTTTTTT

v_gene: TRBV2
j_gene: TRBJ2-1
abundance: .
d_gene: TRBD2
CDR3aa: CASSEGREGQYNEQFF
CDR3nt: TGTGCCAGCAGTGAGGGGCGGGAGGGCCAGTACAATGAGCAGTTCTTC

v_gene: TRBV14
j_gene: TRBJ2-3
abundance: .
d_gene: .
CDR3aa: CASGDGASRTDTQYF
CDR3nt: TGTGCCAGCGGAGATGGAGCAAGCAGAACAGATACGCAGTATTTT

v_gene: TRBV7-3
j_gene: TRBJ2-2
abundance: .
d_gene: .
CDR3aa: CASSLIAGANTGELFF
CDR3nt: TGTGCCAGCAGCTTAATTGCGGGGGCCAACACCGGGGAGCTGTTTTTT

v_gene: TRBV18
j_gene: TRBJ2-5
abundance: few
d_gene: TRBD2
CDR3aa: CASSPGLAGSIQETQYF
CDR3nt: TGTGCCAGCTCACCCGGACTAGCGGGGAGTATCCAAGAGACCCAGTACTTC

v_gene: TRBV5-1
j_gene: TRBJ2-5
abundance: once
d_gene: .
CDR3aa: CASSLGQPQETQYF
CDR3nt: TGCGCCAGCAGCTTGGGACAGCCGCAAGAGACCCAGTACTTC

v_gene: TRBV5-4
j_gene: TRBJ1-1
abundance: .
d_gene: TRBD1
CDR3aa: CASSSRQGTNTEAFF
CDR3nt: TGTGCCAGCAGCTCCAGACAGGGGACGAACACTGAAGCTTTCTTT